The present T cell receptor beta chain was sequenced within a study of cytomegalovirus exposure and HLA in healthy donors. V trimming: 6 bases; J trimming: 4 bases; junction bases outside the gene matches: 3. The CDR3 runs 14 residues. Germline V gives CDR1 MNHEY, CDR2 SVGAGI. Amplification used 60 Vbeta primers and 13 Jbeta primers. TCRdb keeps only in-frame clones here, not all; method: immunoSEQ multiplex PCR. Among under 170,000 clones listed, approximately 60% were seen once. Sequencing was performed on PBMCs. The V gene is TRBV6-5, the J gene TRBJ1-1, with TRBD1 matching 12 bases. The receptor was derived from an older woman in good health and CMV-seropositive. The CDR3 DNA follows: TGTGCCAGCAGGGGACAGGGGGCGCCCACTGAAGCTTTCTTT. Translating it yields CASRGQGAPTEAFF.